This entry lists 22 T cell receptor beta chains sequenced from one sample in a study of cytomegalovirus exposure and HLA in healthy donors. With 60 Vbeta and 13 Jbeta primers, the PCR was carried out. The protocol was immunoSEQ multiplex PCR, while the TCRdb copy is restricted to in-frame clones and leaves out a portion. The table lists about 190,000 clones, just under 75% of them singletons. The sequencing sample was made of PBMCs. The receptors shown here come from a young man in good health and CMV-seropositive.

This sequence joins TRBV2 and TRBJ2-1; D unclear. This CDR3 comprises 13 residues. CDR1 and CDR2 (germline): SNHLY, FYNNEI. Between the trimmed V and J ends, which lost 1 base and 12 bases, there was a span of 13 bases. Written as DNA, the CDR3 is TGTGCCAGCAGTGAAGTTTGGAGACTGGGGCAGTTCTTC. Translation gives CASSEVWRLGQFF.

The V call is TRBV30, the J call TRBJ2-6; 7 bases align to TRBD1. This CDR3 comprises 17 residues. Per germline, CDR1 GTSNPN and CDR2 SVGIG (reference sequence). The junction had 7 bases not matched to a gene; V was cut back by 2 bases and J by 0 bases. In DNA form, the CDR3 reads TGTGCCTGGAGTTTAGGGACAGTCAGCTCTGGGGCCAACGTCCTGACTTTC. It translates to CAWSLGTVSSGANVLTF.

V gene TRBV7-2 combines with J gene TRBJ2-7, with D maybe TRBD2 (6 bases). This CDR3 is 17 amino acids long. CDR1 SGHTA and CDR2 FQGNSA come from the germline V gene. Between the trimmed V and J ends, which lost 1 base and 1 base, there was a span of 17 bases. This CDR3 reads CASSLGRGKGDSYEQYF. CDR3 sequence (DNA): TGTGCCAGCAGCTTAGGGCGGGGCAAAGGAGATTCCTACGAGCAGTACTTC.

The rearrangement uses TRBV7-9 and TRBJ1-4; TRBD1 matches at 9 bases. Germline CDR1 and CDR2: SEHNR and FQNEAQ (reference sequence). The CDR3 consists of 17 residues. V was pared by 3 bases and J by 7 bases, with 12 bases of the junction left unmatched. Here the CDR3 reads CASSFRDGTGYREKLFF. The CDR3 DNA sequence: TGTGCCAGCAGCTTCAGAGACGGGACAGGGTATCGTGAAAAACTGTTTTTT.

This clone has just a few counts. The rearrangement links TRBV7-2 to TRBJ1-5; the D is unclear. The germline CDR1 and CDR2 sequences are SGHTA and FQGNSA. This CDR3 has 13 residues. Trimming took 4 bases from V and 5 from J, leaving 9 bases between them. The CDR3 loop is CASSSRVDQPQHF. The CDR3 nucleotides read TGTGCCAGCAGCTCAAGAGTTGATCAGCCCCAGCATTTT.

This chain links TRBV29-1 with TRBJ2-1; 7 bases match TRBD2. Germline values: CDR1 SQVTM, CDR2 ANQGSEA. The V segment lost 2 bases and the J segment 3 bases; nucleotides outside the gene matches: 4. The CDR3 extends over 14 amino acids. CDR3 in amino acids: CSVERLAGYNEQFF. DNA for the CDR3: TGCAGCGTTGAAAGACTAGCAGGCTACAATGAGCAGTTCTTC.

In this sample, this clone turned up a few times. DNA for the CDR3: TGTGCCAGCAGCTTCGGGCCTCAGGGTGGTAATGAGCAGTTCTTC. Its protein is CASSFGPQGGNEQFF. This sequence joins TRBV11-3 and TRBJ2-1; D possibly corresponds to TRBD1 (5 bases). Trimming took off 3 bases at V and 7 bases at J, with 16 bases between the two ends. Germline V lookup: CDR1 SGHNT, CDR2 YENEEA. The CDR3 spans 15 residues. Together with reference TRBV11-3 and TRBJ2-1, the CDR3 gives the full variable domain: EAGVVQSPRYKIIEKKQPVAFWCNPISGHNTLYWYLQNLGQGPELLIRYENEEAVDDSQLPKDRFSAERLKGVDSTLKIQPAELGDSAVYLCASSFGPQGGNEQFFGPGTRLTVL.

The chain combines TRBV30 with TRBJ1-3, with 9 bases fitting TRBD1. Trimming took 3 bases from V and 0 from J; bases not matched to a gene: 6. The CDR3 loop spans 16 amino acids. CDR1 GTSNPN and CDR2 SVGIG come from the germline V gene (reference sequence). The DNA of the CDR3 is TGTGCCTGGAGACAGGGGGCCCGAAGCTCTGGAAACACCATATATTTT. Its protein product is CAWRQGARSSGNTIYF.

This clone was detected only once. The chain employs TRBV2 and TRBJ1-4, with TRBD1 matching over 9 bases. This CDR3 comprises 13 residues. J was trimmed by 5 bases and V by 10 bases; bases with no gene match: 5. Germline assignment: CDR1 SNHLY and CDR2 FYNNEI. CDR3 residues: CATLGQGNEKLFF. CDR3 DNA: TGTGCCACCCTGGGACAGGGAAATGAAAAACTGTTTTTT.

Here the CDR3 reads CASRGTTSYEQYF. Written as DNA, the CDR3 is TGTGCCAGCCGAGGGACTACCTCCTACGAGCAGTACTTC. The chain uses TRBV5-6 and TRBJ2-5; 7 bases align to TRBD2. TRBJ2-7 explains the end of the DNA better; the J call may be wrong. There are 13 residues in the CDR3. CDR1 and CDR2 (germline): SGHDT, YYEEEE.

The rearrangement links TRBV14 to TRBJ1-1; TRBD1 aligns across 10 bases. The CDR3 runs to 14 residues. Germline CDR1 SGHDN, CDR2 FVKESK. The ends lost 7 bases at V and 1 base at J; junction bases unmatched: 3. CDR3 protein: CASKRDRGNTEAFF. CDR3 bases: TGTGCCAGCAAGCGGGACAGGGGGAACACTGAAGCTTTCTTT.

J is TRBJ2-5 and V is TRBV29-1, with a tentative D call TRBD2 (6 bases). The ends were cut back, 8 bases at V and 0 bases at J, with 13 bases in the middle. Germline-derived CDR1 and CDR2 are SQVTM and ANQGSEA. There are 13 residues in the CDR3. DNA for the CDR3: TGCAGCTTGGGGGGATCGTACCAAGAGACCCAGTACTTC. Its translation is CSLGGSYQETQYF.

The V gene is TRBV29-1, the J gene TRBJ2-7; 11 nucleotides align to TRBD2. V lost 7 bases, J lost 5 bases, and 10 bases stayed unmatched. CDR3 length: 14 amino acids. The V gene's germline CDR1 is SQVTM and CDR2 ANQGSEA. The CDR3 here is CSATGSGGAHEQYF. The CDR3 coding sequence is TGCAGCGCCACGGGTAGCGGGGGGGCCCACGAGCAGTACTTC.

This sequence joins TRBV10-3 and TRBJ2-2, with TRBD2 matching over 12 bases. The CDR3 totals 16 residues. Germline loops: CDR1 ENHRY, CDR2 SYGVKD. Trimming took 3 bases from V and 1 from J; bases not matched to a gene: 0. CDR3 sequence (DNA): TGTGCCATCAGTGAACTAGCGGGGGGGAACACCGGGGAGCTGTTTTTT. Its translation: CAISELAGGNTGELFF.

This clone was seen once. This chain joins TRBV5-1 and TRBJ2-5, with 8 bases matching TRBD2. The CDR3 has 16 amino acids. V trimming: 3 bases; J trimming: 5 bases; junction bases outside the gene matches: 12. Per germline, CDR1 SGHRS and CDR2 YFSETQ. The CDR3 nucleotides read TGCGCCAGCAGCTCCCTAGCGGGCTCCCAAAGGGAGACCCAGTACTTC. Its translation: CASSSLAGSQRETQYF.

This CDR3 reads CASSPPPRVDTEAFF. CDR3 coding DNA: TGTGCCAGCTCACCACCGCCCAGGGTGGACACTGAAGCTTTCTTT. The chain employs TRBV18 and TRBJ1-1; D might be TRBD1 (5 bases). The CDR3 totals 15 residues. Between the trimmed V and J ends, which lost 0 bases and 3 bases, there was a span of 11 bases. Germline V lookup: CDR1 KGHSH, CDR2 LQKENI.

The chain is built from TRBV6-5 and TRBJ1-1, with D maybe TRBD1 (6 bases). Germline V gene sequence: CDR1 MNHEY, CDR2 SVGAGI. The V end was cut by 5 bases, the J end by 1 base, with 11 bases between. The CDR3 extends over 14 amino acids. CDR3 sequence: CASSRVTGNTEAFF. CDR3 coding DNA: TGTGCCAGCAGTCGGGTGACAGGGAACACTGAAGCTTTCTTT.

The chain uses TRBV19 and TRBJ1-5; D gene uncertain. Germline V gives CDR1 LNHDA, CDR2 SQIVND (reference sequence). V lost 5 bases and J 0 bases, leaving 11 bases between the germline ends. This CDR3 region has 15 residues. The DNA for the CDR3 is TGTGCCAGTAGTCCCGAGGTGTATAGCAATCAGCCCCAGCATTTT. Protein sequence: CASSPEVYSNQPQHF.

This clone was seen just once. The J gene is TRBJ2-1, the V gene TRBV11-2, with TRBD2 matching over 8 bases. V was clipped by 3 bases and J by 1 base; unmatched bases: 14. The length of the CDR3 is 19 residues. CDR1 SGHAT and CDR2 FQNNGV come from the germline V gene. CDR3 region: CASSFRGAGRGESYNEQFF. The DNA for the CDR3 is TGTGCCAGCAGCTTCCGGGGGGCAGGGCGGGGGGAGTCCTACAATGAGCAGTTCTTC. The whole variable domain, remainder taken from reference TRBV11-2 and TRBJ2-1, is EAGVAQSPRYKIIEKRQSVAFWCNPISGHATLYWYQQILGQGPKLLIQFQNNGVVDDSQLPKDRFSAERLKGVDSTLKIQPAKLEDSAVYLCASSFRGAGRGESYNEQFFGPGTRLTVL.

The chain uses TRBV6-5 and TRBJ1-5; the D is unclear. Per germline, CDR1 MNHEY and CDR2 SVGAGI. The CDR3 has 15 residues. V lost 0 bases, J lost 1 base, and 7 bases lay in between. The CDR3 loop reads CASSYSAASNQPQHF. The CDR3 DNA reads TGTGCCAGCAGTTACTCGGCGGCCAGCAATCAGCCCCAGCATTTT.

The chain joins TRBV5-6 to TRBJ2-7; D is unclear. CDR3 length: 15 residues. CDR1 and CDR2 from the germline V gene are SGHDT and YYEEEE. Deletions cut 2 bases from V and 5 bases from J, with 17 bases between. The CDR3 spells CASSFGSAGRNEQYF. The CDR3 DNA sequence: TGTGCCAGCAGCTTTGGGTCCGCAGGCAGGAACGAGCAGTACTTC.

This sequence joins TRBV28 and TRBJ1-2; no reliable D call. Per germline, CDR1 MDHEN and CDR2 SYDVKM. V dropped 3 bases and J dropped 4 bases, with 6 bases sitting between them. The CDR3 contains 12 residues. The CDR3 coding sequence is TGTGCCAGCAGTTTTAAGAGCTATGGCTACACCTTC. Amino acid sequence: CASSFKSYGYTF.